This T cell receptor (beta chain) is drawn from a study of blood T cell repertoires in COVID-19. Methods used by the authors: The authors estimated nucleated cell counts from reference gene primer amplification. The repertoire was sequenced with immunoSEQ multiplex PCR; TCRdb's copy has only in-frame clones and lacks some. From that table come the V and J calls and clone size; the DNA was used to work out D and trimming. Counted here are 350,000 or so clones, 65% to 90% occurring once; the ten biggest clones make up 4% to 5.5%. A single count supports this clone. Germline assignment: CDR1 LGHDT and CDR2 YNNKEL (reference sequence). Germline trimming cut 4 bases from V and 5 bases from J; bases unmatched to any gene: 4. The CDR3 sequence is 15 residues long.

The chain employs TRBV3-1 (or the pseudogene TRBV3-2) and TRBJ2-1; 11 nucleotides line up with TRBD2. The sequencing sample was made of PBMCs or T cells enriched from blood (not recorded which). This receptor was obtained from a woman aged 40 to 50 with acute COVID-19. The CDR3 reads CASSLTSGNHNEQFF. CDR3 nucleotide sequence: TGTGCCAGCAGCCTGACTAGCGGGAATCACAATGAGCAGTTCTTC.